This entry is about one TCR beta chain. Its specificity is unknown. This sample was included in a study of blood T cells in healthy people across ages. General observations from the study: Diversity estimates from one million T cells were considered underestimates.

This CDR3 comprises 15 residues. Through a sample-barcoded 5' primer and a J-beta primer mix, a second PCR was run for about 6 to 12 cycles. From the 5' RACE reads, TCRdb called clonotypes with MiXCR, one entry per CDR3 protein. The data contain around 1,000,000 distinct CDR3 sequences, roughly 24% of them singletons. In addition, the sample was reused for a study of T cells of mothers and their children.

The rearrangement uses TRBV21-1 and TRBJ1-2; TRBD1 is the table's D call, not checked against the DNA. TRBV21-1 is labeled a pseudogene. Sample: blood. The source of this sequence is a girl aged 2 to 10 in good health. CDR3 protein: CASSTWTGINYGYTF. The CDR3 nucleotides read TGTGCCAGCAGCACCTGGACAGGGATCAACTATGGCTACACCTTC.